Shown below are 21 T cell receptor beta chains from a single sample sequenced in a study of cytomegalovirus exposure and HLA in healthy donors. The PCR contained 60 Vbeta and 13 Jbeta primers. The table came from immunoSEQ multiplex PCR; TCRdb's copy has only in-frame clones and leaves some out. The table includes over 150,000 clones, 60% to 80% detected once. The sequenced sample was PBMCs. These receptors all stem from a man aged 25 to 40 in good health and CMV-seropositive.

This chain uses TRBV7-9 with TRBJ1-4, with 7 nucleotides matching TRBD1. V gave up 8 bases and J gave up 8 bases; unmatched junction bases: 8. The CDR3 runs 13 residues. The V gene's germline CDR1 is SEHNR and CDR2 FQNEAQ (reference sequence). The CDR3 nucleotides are TGTGCCAGCGCAACAGGGGTCGGGGAAAAACTGTTTTTT. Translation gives CASATGVGEKLFF.

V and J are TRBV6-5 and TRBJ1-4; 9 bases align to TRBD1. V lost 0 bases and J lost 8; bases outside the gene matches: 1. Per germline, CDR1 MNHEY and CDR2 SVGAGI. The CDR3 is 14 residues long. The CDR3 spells CASSYSGTGEKLFF. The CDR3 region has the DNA TGTGCCAGCAGTTACTCCGGGACAGGGGAAAAACTGTTTTTT.

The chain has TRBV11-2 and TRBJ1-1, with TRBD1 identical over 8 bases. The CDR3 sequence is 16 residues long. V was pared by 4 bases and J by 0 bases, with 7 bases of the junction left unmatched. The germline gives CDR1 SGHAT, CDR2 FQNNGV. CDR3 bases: TGTGCCAGCAGCTGGCCGGGACAGGCGATGAACACTGAAGCTTTCTTT. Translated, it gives CASSWPGQAMNTEAFF.

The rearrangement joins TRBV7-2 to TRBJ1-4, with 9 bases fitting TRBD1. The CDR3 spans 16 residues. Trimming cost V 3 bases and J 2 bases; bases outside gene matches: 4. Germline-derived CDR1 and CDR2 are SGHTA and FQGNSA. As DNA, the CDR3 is TGTGCCAGCAGCTTGGGACAGGGAACGACTAATGAAAAACTGTTTTTT. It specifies CASSLGQGTTNEKLFF.

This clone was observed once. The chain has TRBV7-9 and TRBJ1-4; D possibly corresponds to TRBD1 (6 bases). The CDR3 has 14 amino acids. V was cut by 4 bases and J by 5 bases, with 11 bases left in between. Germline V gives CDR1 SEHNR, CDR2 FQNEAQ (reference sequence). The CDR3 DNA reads TGTGCCAGCAGCTCAGGGGACGGAAATGAAAAACTGTTTTTT. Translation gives CASSSGDGNEKLFF.

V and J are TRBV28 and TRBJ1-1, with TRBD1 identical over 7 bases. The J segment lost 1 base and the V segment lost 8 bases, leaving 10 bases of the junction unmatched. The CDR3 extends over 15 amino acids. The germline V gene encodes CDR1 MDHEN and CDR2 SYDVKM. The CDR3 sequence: CASQYRGGRNTEAFF. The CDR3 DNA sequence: TGTGCCAGCCAATATAGAGGGGGCCGGAACACTGAAGCTTTCTTT.

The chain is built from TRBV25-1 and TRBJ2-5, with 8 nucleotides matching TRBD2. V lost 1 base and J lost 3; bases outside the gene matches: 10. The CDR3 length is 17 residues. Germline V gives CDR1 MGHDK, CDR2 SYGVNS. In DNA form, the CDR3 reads TGTGCCAGCAGTGAATGGGCAGCGGGGGACGCGGAAGAGACCCAGTACTTC. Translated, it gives CASSEWAAGDAEETQYF.

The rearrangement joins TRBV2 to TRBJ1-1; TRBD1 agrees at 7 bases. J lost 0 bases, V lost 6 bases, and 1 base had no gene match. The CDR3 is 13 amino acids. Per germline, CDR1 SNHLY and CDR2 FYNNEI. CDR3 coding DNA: TGTGCCAGCAGAACAGGGGTGAACACTGAAGCTTTCTTT. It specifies CASRTGVNTEAFF.

The CDR3 reads CAISGLAGANEQFF. The CDR3 DNA reads as TGTGCCATCAGTGGGCTAGCGGGGGCCAATGAGCAGTTCTTC. The V gene is TRBV10-3, the J gene TRBJ2-1; 10 nucleotides match TRBD2. Germline loops: CDR1 ENHRY, CDR2 SYGVKD. The CDR3 runs to 14 residues. The V gene end was trimmed by 4 bases and the J gene end by 6 bases; junction bases not matched to a gene: 3.

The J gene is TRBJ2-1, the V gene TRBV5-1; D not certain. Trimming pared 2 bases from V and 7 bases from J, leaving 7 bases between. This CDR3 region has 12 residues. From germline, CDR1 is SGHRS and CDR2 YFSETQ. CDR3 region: CASSLSGNEQFF. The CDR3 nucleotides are TGCGCCAGCAGCTTATCCGGGAATGAGCAGTTCTTC.

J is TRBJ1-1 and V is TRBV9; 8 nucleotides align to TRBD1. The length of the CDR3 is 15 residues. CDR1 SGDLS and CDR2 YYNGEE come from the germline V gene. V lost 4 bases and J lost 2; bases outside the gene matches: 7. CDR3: CASSTPTGANTEAFF. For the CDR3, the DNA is TGTGCCAGCAGCACACCGACAGGGGCCAACACTGAAGCTTTCTTT.

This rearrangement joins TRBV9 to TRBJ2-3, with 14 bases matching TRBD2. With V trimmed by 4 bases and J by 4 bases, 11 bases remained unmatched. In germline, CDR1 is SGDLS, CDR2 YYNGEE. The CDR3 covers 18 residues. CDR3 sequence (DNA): TGTGCCAGCAGCTCGAGAGGGACTAGCGGGAGACCGCCAGATACGCAGTATTTT. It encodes CASSSRGTSGRPPDTQYF. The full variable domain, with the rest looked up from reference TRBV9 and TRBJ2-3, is DSGVTQTPKHLITATGQRVTLRCSPRSGDLSVYWYQQSLDQGLQFLIQYYNGEERAKGNILERFSAQQFPDLHSELNLSSLELGDSALYFCASSSRGTSGRPPDTQYFGPGTRLTVL.

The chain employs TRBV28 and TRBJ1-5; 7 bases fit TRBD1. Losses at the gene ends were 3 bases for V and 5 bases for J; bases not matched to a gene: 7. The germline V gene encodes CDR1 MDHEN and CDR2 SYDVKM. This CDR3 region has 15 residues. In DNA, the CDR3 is TGTGCCAGCAGTTTTCCGACAGGGTCCGATCAGCCCCAGCATTTT. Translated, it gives CASSFPTGSDQPQHF.

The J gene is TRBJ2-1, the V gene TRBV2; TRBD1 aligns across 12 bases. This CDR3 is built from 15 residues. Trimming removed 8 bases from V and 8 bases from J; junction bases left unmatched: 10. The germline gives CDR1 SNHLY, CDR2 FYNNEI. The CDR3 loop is CASGRDRGLEDEQFF. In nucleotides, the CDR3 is TGTGCCAGCGGGCGGGACAGGGGGCTGGAGGATGAGCAGTTCTTC.

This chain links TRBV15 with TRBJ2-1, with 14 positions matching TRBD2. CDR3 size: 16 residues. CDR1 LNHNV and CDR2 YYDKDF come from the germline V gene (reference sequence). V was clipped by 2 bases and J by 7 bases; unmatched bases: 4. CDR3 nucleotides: TGTGCCACCAGCAGACCGGGACTAGCGGGAGCGAATGAGCAGTTCTTC. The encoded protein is CATSRPGLAGANEQFF.

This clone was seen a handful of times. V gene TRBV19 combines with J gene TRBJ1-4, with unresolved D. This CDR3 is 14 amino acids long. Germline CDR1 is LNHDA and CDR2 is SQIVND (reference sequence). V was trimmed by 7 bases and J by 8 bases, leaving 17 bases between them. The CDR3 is CASNERRLREKLFF. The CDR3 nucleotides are TGTGCCAGTAACGAGCGGCGTTTGAGAGAAAAACTGTTTTTT.

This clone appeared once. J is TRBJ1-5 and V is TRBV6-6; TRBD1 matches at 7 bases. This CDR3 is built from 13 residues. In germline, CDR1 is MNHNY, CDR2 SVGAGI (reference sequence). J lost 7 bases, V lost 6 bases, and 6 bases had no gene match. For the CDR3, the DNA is TGTGCCAGCAGCACAGGGGATCGACAGCCCCAGCATTTT. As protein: CASSTGDRQPQHF.

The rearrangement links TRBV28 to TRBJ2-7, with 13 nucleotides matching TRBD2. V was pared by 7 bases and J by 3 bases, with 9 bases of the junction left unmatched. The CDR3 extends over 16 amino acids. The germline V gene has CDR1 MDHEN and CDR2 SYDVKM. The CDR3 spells CASITGLAGKDYEQYF. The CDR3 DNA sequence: TGTGCCAGCATCACGGGACTAGCGGGAAAGGACTACGAGCAGTACTTC.

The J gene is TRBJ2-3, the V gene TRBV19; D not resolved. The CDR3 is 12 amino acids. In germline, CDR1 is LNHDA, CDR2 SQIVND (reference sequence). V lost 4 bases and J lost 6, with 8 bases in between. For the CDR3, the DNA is TGTGCCAGTAGTACCCTCGGGGATACGCAGTATTTT. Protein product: CASSTLGDTQYF.

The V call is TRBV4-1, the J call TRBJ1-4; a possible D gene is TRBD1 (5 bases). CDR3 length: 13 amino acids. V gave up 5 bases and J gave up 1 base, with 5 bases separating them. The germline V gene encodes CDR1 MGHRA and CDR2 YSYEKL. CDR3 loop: CASSGQTNEKLFF. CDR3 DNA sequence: TGCGCCAGCAGCGGACAAACTAATGAAAAACTGTTTTTT.

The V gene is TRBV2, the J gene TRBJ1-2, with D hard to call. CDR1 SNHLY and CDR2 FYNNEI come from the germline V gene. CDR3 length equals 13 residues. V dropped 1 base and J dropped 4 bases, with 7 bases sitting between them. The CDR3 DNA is TGTGCCAGCAGTGAAGAGACGGGCTATGGCTACACCTTC. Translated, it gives CASSEETGYGYTF.